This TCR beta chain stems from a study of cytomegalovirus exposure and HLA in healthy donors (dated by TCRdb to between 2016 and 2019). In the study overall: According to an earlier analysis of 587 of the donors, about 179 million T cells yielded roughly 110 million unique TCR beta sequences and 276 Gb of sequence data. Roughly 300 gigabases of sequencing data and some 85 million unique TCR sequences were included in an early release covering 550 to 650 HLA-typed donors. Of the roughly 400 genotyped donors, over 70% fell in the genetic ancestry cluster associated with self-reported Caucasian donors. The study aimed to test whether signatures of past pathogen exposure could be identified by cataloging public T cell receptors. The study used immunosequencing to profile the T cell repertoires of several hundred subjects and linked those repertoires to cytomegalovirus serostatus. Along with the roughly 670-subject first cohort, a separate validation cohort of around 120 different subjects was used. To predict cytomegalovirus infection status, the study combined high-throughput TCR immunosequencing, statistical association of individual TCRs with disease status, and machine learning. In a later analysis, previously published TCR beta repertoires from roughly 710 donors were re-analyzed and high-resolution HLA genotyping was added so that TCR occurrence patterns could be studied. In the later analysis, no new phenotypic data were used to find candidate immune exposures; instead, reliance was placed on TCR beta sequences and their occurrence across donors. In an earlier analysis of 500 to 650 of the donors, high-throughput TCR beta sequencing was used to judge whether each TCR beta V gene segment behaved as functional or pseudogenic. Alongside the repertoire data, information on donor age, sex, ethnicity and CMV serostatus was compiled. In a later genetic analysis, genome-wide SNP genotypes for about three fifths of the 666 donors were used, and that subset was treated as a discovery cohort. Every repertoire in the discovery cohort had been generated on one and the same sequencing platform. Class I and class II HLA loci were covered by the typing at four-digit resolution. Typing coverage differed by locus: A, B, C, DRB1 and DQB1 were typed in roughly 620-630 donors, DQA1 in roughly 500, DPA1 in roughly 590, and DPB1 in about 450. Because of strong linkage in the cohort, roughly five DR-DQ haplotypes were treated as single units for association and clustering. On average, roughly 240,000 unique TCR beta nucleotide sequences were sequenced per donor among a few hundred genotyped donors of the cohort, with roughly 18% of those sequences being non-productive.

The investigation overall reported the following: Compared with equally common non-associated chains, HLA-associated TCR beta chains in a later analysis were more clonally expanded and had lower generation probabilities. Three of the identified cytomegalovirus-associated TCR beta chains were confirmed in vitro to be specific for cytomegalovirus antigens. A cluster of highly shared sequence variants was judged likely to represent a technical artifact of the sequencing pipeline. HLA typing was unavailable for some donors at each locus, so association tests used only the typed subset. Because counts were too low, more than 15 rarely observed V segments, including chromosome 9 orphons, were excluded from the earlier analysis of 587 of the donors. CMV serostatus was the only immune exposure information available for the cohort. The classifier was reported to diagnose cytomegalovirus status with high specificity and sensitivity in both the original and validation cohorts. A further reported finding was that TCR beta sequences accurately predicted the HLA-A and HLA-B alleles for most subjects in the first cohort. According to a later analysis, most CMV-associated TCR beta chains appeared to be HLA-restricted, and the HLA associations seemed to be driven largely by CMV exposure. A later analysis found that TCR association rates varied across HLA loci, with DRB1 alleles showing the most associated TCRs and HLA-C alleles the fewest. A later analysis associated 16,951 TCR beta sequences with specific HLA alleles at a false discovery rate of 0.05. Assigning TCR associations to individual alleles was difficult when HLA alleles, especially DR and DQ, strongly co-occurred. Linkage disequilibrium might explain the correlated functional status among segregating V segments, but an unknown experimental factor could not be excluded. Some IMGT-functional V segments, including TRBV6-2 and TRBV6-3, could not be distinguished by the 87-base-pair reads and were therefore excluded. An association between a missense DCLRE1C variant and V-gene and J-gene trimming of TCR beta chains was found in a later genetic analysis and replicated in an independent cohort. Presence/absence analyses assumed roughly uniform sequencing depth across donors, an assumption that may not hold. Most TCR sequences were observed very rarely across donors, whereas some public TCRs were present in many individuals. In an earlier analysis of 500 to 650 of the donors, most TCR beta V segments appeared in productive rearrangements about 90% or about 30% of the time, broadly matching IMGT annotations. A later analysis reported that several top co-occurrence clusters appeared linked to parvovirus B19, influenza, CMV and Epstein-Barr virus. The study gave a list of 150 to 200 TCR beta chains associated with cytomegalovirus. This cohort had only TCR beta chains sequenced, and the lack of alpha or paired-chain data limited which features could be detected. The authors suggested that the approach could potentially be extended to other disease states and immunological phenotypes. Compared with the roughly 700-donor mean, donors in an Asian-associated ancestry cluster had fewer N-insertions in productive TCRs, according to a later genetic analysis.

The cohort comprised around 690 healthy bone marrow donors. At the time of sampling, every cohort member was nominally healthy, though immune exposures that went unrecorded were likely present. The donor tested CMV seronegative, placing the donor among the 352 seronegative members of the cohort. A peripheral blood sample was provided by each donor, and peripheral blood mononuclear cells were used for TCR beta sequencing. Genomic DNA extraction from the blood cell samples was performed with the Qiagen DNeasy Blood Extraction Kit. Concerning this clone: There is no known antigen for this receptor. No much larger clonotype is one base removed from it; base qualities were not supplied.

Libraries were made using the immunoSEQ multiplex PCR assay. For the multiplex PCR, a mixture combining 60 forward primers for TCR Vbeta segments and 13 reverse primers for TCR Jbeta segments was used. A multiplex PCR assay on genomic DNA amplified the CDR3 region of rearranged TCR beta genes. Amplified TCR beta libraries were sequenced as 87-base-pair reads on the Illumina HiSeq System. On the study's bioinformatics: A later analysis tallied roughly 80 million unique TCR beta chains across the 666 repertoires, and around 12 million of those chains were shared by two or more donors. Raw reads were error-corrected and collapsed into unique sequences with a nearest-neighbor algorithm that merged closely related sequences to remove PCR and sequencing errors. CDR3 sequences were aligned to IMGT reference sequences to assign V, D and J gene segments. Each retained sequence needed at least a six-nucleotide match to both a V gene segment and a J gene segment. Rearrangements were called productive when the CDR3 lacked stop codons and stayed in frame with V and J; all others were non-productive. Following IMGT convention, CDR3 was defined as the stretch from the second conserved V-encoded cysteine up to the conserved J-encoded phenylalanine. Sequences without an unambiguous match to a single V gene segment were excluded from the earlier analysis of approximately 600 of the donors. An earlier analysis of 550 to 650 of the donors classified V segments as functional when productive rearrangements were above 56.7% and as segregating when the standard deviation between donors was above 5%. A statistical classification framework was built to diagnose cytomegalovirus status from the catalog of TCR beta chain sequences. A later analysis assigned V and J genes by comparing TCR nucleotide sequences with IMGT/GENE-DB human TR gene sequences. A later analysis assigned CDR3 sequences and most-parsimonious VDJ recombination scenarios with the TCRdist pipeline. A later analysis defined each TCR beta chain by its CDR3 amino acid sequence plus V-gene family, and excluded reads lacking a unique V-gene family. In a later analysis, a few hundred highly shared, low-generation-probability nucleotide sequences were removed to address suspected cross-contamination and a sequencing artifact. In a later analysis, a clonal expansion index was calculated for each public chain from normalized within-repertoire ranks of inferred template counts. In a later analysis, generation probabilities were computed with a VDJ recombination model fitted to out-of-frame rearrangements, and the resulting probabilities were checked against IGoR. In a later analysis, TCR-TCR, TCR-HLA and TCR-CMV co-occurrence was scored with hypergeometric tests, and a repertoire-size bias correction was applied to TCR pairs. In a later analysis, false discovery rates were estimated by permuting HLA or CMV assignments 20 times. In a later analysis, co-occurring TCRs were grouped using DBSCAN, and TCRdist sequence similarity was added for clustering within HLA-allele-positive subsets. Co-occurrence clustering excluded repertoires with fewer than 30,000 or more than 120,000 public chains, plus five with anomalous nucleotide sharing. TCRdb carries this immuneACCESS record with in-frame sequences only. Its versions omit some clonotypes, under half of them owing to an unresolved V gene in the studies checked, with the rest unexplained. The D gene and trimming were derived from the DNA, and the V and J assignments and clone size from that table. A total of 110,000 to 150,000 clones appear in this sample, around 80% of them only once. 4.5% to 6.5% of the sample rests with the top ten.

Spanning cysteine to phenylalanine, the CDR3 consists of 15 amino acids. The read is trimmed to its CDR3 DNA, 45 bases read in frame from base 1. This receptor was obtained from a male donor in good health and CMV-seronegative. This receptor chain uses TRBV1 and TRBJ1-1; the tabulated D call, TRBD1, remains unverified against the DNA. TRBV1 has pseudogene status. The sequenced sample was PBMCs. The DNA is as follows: TGCACCAGCAGCCACGGGACAGGGAAGAACACTGAAGCTTTCTTT. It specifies CTSSHGTGKNTEAFF.